These 21 T cell receptor beta chains were all obtained from the same sample, sequenced in a study of naive and memory T cell subsets. An equimolar mix of two oligonucleotides served as the beta constant-region primer for TRBC1 and TRBC2. Four rounds of PCR amplified the ligated cDNA using nested alpha and beta constant-region primers plus SP2. TCRdb used MiXCR to reprocess the UMI-ligation and nested PCR reads, holding one entry per CDR3 protein. The data contain some 110,000 distinct CDR3 sequences, over 30% of them seen just once; the ten biggest clones take up approximately 0.9%. Sequenced: central memory CD4+ T cells from blood. Receptor source: a human donor in good health.

The rearrangement joins TRBV12-3 or TRBV12-4 to TRBJ2-7; 11 bases map to TRBD1. After removal of 6 bases from V and 6 bases from J, the junction contained 7 bases not matched to a gene. CDR3 length equals 14 residues. In DNA, the CDR3 is TGTGCCAGCAGCCGAGGACAGGGGGCGTCCGAGCAGTACTTC. It codes for CASSRGQGASEQYF.

This clonotype was observed a single time. V usage is TRBV7-6 and J usage is TRBJ1-6; a possible D gene is TRBD1 (5 bases). The germline V and J ends were trimmed by 2 bases and 16 bases, with 15 bases remaining between them. The length of the CDR3 is 13 residues. Germline CDR1 reads SGHVS; CDR2 reads FNYEAQ. The CDR3 reads CASSLSRVERLHF. The CDR3, as DNA: TGTGCCAGCAGCTTAAGCAGGGTAGAACGTCTCCACTTT.

This clonotype turned up a few times. This chain links TRBV19 with TRBJ2-1; a possible D gene is TRBD2 (6 bases). Germline CDR1 reads LNHDA; CDR2 reads SQIVND (reference sequence). This CDR3 contains 11 residues. The CDR3 sequence is CAGGNYNEQFF. The CDR3 nucleotides read TGTGCGGGAGGAAACTACAATGAGCAGTTCTTC.

This chain connects TRBV28 to TRBJ2-4; tentatively, D is TRBD1 or TRBD2 (5 bases each). Germline CDR1 reads MDHEN; CDR2 reads SYDVKM. This CDR3 is 15 amino acids long. V lost 3 bases, J lost 0 bases, and 9 bases lay in between. The CDR3: CASSFPGTAKNIQYF. The CDR3 nucleotides read TGTGCCAGCAGTTTCCCCGGGACAGCCAAAAACATTCAGTACTTC.

This clonotype has ten or more counts. V usage is TRBV7-2 and J usage is TRBJ2-7; no reliable D call. The germline V gene encodes CDR1 SGHTA and CDR2 FQGNSA. CDR3 size: 13 residues. Trimming stripped 5 bases from V and 2 bases from J, with 10 bases between. The CDR3 nucleotides read TGTGCCAGCAGCCCTTTGGTAACCTACGAGCAGTACTTC. It translates to CASSPLVTYEQYF.

This clonotype showed up just a few times. The rearrangement joins TRBV6-1 to TRBJ2-5, with 9 positions matching TRBD1. Germline loops: CDR1 MNHNS, CDR2 SASEGT. J was trimmed by 4 bases and V by 5 bases; bases with no gene match: 5. This CDR3 has 14 residues. CDR3 sequence reads: CASSLDRGTETQYF. CDR3 bases: TGTGCCAGCAGTCTGGACAGGGGTACAGAGACCCAGTACTTC.

The chain joins TRBV6-2 or TRBV6-3 to TRBJ2-7, with no clear D. The V gene's germline CDR1 is MNHEY and CDR2 SVGEGT. The CDR3 totals 14 residues. V was clipped by 2 bases and J by 3 bases, with 11 bases between them. The CDR3 DNA sequence: TGTGCCAGCAGTTACAACGGCATACTCTACGAGCAGTACTTC. Its translation: CASSYNGILYEQYF.

This clonotype has a handful of counts. The gene calls are TRBV12-3 or TRBV12-4 and TRBJ2-5, with 10 bases aligning to TRBD1. The CDR3 spans 16 residues. V was clipped by 1 base and J by 5 bases; unmatched bases: 7. CDR3 protein: CASSLVGTGVAETQYF. CDR3 nucleotide sequence: TGTGCCAGCAGTTTAGTGGGGACAGGGGTGGCGGAGACCCAGTACTTC.

This clonotype was seen more than once but under ten times. The genes are TRBV12-3 or TRBV12-4 and TRBJ2-7, with D possibly being TRBD1 or TRBD2 (6 bases each). This CDR3 is 16 amino acids long. V was shortened by 5 bases and J by 3 bases, with 20 bases between the two germline ends. The CDR3 sequence: CASSTTRTRGVYEQYF. The CDR3 nucleotides are TGTGCCAGCAGTACAACACGGACAAGGGGGGTCTACGAGCAGTACTTC.

The V gene is TRBV7-9, the J gene TRBJ1-4; possible D gene TRBD1, 6 bases. The CDR3 consists of 17 residues. V lost 6 bases, J lost 8 bases, and 25 bases lay in between. The germline gives CDR1 SEHNR, CDR2 FQNEAQ (reference sequence). The CDR3 region is CASSQGLGSKEGEKLFF. CDR3 sequence (DNA): TGTGCCAGCAGTCAGGGGCTCGGGTCCAAGGAGGGAGAAAAACTGTTTTTT.

The gene calls are TRBV30 and TRBJ2-4, with 13 positions matching TRBD2. Germline V gene lookup returns CDR1 GTSNPN and CDR2 SVGIG (reference sequence). CDR3 size: 18 residues. Unmatched junction bases numbered 10, after V lost 2 bases and J lost 3 bases. The CDR3 is CAWSPWTSGSGVKNIQYF. DNA of the CDR3: TGTGCCTGGAGTCCCTGGACTAGCGGGAGCGGGGTCAAAAACATTCAGTACTTC.

In its sample, this clonotype was seen many times. The chain links TRBV12-3 or TRBV12-4 to TRBJ1-5, with D perhaps TRBD1 (5 bases). Trimming took 1 base from V and 9 from J, leaving 13 bases between them. The CDR3 extends over 14 amino acids. The DNA for the CDR3 is TGTGCCAGCAGTTTAGTGGGGGAAGGGACGCCCCAGCATTTT. As protein: CASSLVGEGTPQHF.

The gene calls are TRBV7-6 and TRBJ2-7, with D possibly TRBD2 on 6 matching bases. This CDR3 has 17 amino acids. Deletions cut 5 bases from V and 3 bases from J, with 23 bases between. Germline V CDR1 and CDR2: SGHVS, FNYEAQ. The CDR3 sequence is CASSSGQWWELNYEQYF. As DNA, the CDR3 is TGTGCCAGCAGCAGCGGGCAATGGTGGGAGCTTAACTACGAGCAGTACTTC.

The genes are TRBV28 and TRBJ2-6; tentatively, D is TRBD1 (5 bases). The V and J ends lost 6 bases and 0 bases respectively, with 9 bases between them. This CDR3 is built from 15 residues. Germline CDR1 reads MDHEN; CDR2 reads SYDVKM. The CDR3 sequence is CASSSDSSGANVLTF. CDR3 in DNA: TGTGCCAGCAGCTCAGACAGCTCTGGGGCCAACGTCCTGACTTTC.

Many counts were recorded for this clonotype. The V and J genes are TRBV7-2 and TRBJ2-3; 8 nucleotides line up with TRBD1. J lost 1 base, V lost 2 bases, and 5 bases had no gene match. Germline lookup yields CDR1 SGHTA and CDR2 FQGNSA. This CDR3 is 16 amino acids long. The CDR3 sequence: CASSLRTGLGTDTQYF. In DNA, the CDR3 is TGTGCCAGCAGCTTAAGGACAGGGTTGGGCACAGATACGCAGTATTTT. Filled out from reference TRBV7-2 and TRBJ2-3, the complete variable domain reads GAGVSQSPSNKVTEKGKDVELRCDPISGHTALYWYRQSLGQGLEFLIYFQGNSAPDKSGLPSDRFSAERTGGSVSTLTIQRTQQEDSAVYLCASSLRTGLGTDTQYFGPGTRLTVL.

The chain couples TRBV2 to TRBJ2-1, with D hard to call. This CDR3 contains 14 residues. In germline, CDR1 is SNHLY, CDR2 FYNNEI. V dropped 5 bases and J dropped 13 bases, with 21 bases sitting between them. CDR3 sequence reads: CASSPMVSVQVQFF. The DNA for the CDR3 is TGTGCCAGCAGTCCCATGGTCTCGGTTCAGGTTCAGTTCTTC.

The chain recombines TRBV24-1 with TRBJ2-5; D gene uncertain. This CDR3 contains 12 residues. Per germline, CDR1 KGHDR and CDR2 SFDVKD. V was cut by 3 bases and J by 4 bases, with 5 bases left in between. The DNA for the CDR3 is TGTGCCACCAGTGATGTGGGAGAGACCCAGTACTTC. This translates into CATSDVGETQYF.

The sample holds a few counts of this clonotype. This chain connects TRBV7-3 to TRBJ2-1; D not resolved. The CDR3 contains 15 residues. Germline lookup yields CDR1 SGHTA and CDR2 FQGTGA. V gave up 4 bases and J gave up 0 bases, with 10 bases separating them. The CDR3 DNA is TGTGCCAGCAGCTCAAGCCGGAGCTCCTACAATGAGCAGTTCTTC. This gives the protein CASSSSRSSYNEQFF.

The CDR3 DNA follows: TGTGCTAGTGCTTCTCGACAGGGGGCTGGAAACACCATATATTTT. Amino acid sequence: CASASRQGAGNTIYF. The chain employs TRBV12-5 and TRBJ1-3; 9 bases line up with TRBD1. V dropped 7 bases and J dropped 2; count of bases not matched to a gene: 6. CDR1 is LGHNT, CDR2 FRNRAP, per germline. The CDR3 covers 15 residues.

This clonotype appeared many times. The chain carries TRBV29-1 and TRBJ1-1; D is unclear. Germline-derived CDR1 and CDR2 are SQVTM and ANQGSEA. This CDR3 contains 11 residues. CDR3 nucleotide sequence: TGCAGGTCGTCAACGGCTACTGAAGCTTTCTTT. Translation: CRSSTATEAFF.

This clonotype was picked up a small number of times. V and J are TRBV20-1 and TRBJ2-1; 8 bases are a match to TRBD2. Germline V gives CDR1 DFQATT, CDR2 SNEGSKA (reference sequence). Unmatched junction bases numbered 12, after V lost 7 bases and J lost 4 bases. The CDR3 spans 15 residues. Here the CDR3 reads CSVTRGSGIYNEQFF. CDR3 DNA: TGCAGTGTTACCCGAGGTAGCGGGATTTACAATGAGCAGTTCTTC.